This TCR beta chain stems from a study of blood T cell repertoires in COVID-19. Study in general: Collection of acute and convalescent COVID-19 samples took place in the United States, Italy and Spain. T cells, B-cell-depleted T cells, or PBMCs supplied cDNA or gDNA.

Germline CDR1 reads SGDLS; CDR2 reads YYNGEE. The CDR3 sequence is 13 residues long. V gave up 3 bases and J gave up 5 bases; unmatched junction bases: 2. Under the authors' procedure: Quantification of nucleated cells was approximated via reference gene primer amplification. The method was immunoSEQ multiplex PCR; TCRdb's version includes in-frame clones alone and lacks a portion of them. The V and J calls and the clone size are those of that table, but D and trimming were determined from the DNA. The sample carries roughly 120,000 clones, more than 75% recorded once. The chain couples TRBV9 to TRBJ2-3, with 8 bases fitting TRBD1. Material: peripheral blood. The sequence was obtained from a man aged 35 to 55 with acute or convalescent COVID-19. The CDR3 reads CASSEQGGDTQYF. The CDR3 nucleotides read TGTGCCAGCAGCGAACAGGGGGGAGATACGCAGTATTTT. The complete variable domain, with remaining parts taken from reference TRBV9 and TRBJ2-3, reads DSGVTQTPKHLITATGQRVTLRCSPRSGDLSVYWYQQSLDQGLQFLIQYYNGEERAKGNILERFSAQQFPDLHSELNLSSLELGDSALYFCASSEQGGDTQYFGPGTRLTVL.